This T cell receptor (beta chain) was observed in a study of T cell responses to AZD1222 COVID-19 vaccine. Overall study results and limits: The donor group comprised mostly white British people and more females; the analysis possibly underestimated clonal diversity.

V dropped 5 bases and J dropped 6 bases, with 7 bases sitting between them. The CDR3 runs 12 residues. Per the germline V gene, CDR1 is LNHDA and CDR2 is SQIVND (reference sequence). A word on this clone: Its antigen is still unknown.

TCRdb's table, derived via immunoSEQ multiplex PCR, lists solely in-frame clones and lacks some. The table includes 55,000 to 65,000 clones, 85% detected once. This TCR came from an adult in good health. The V gene is TRBV19, the J gene TRBJ2-2; D may match TRBD1 or TRBD2 (5 bases each). Sequencing was performed on peripheral blood, taken on day 0 of AZD1222 vaccination. CDR3 DNA sequence: TGTGCCAGTAGTTTGGGACCCGGGGAGCTGTTTTTT. Protein sequence: CASSLGPGELFF.